This T cell receptor beta chain was documented in a study of a mutant IDH1 vaccine in newly diagnosed glioma. For the study at large: Treated patients had a mean age of around 40 years and a sex split that was about 62% male and 37.5% female. Earlier treatment was radiotherapy, temozolomide, or both, with most getting both.

Stated time point: baseline, week 1 (first vaccination visit). Documented treatment: pre-vaccination baseline after standard-of-care therapy. Per the germline V gene, CDR1 is MDHEN and CDR2 is SYDVKM. The CDR3 is 12 residues long. V was trimmed by 3 bases and J by 4 bases, leaving 3 bases between them. Sequencing was performed with immunoSEQ multiplex PCR; in TCRdb, only in-frame clones are kept and a portion is missing. This sample has fewer than 40,000 clones; over 75% occur once, and the top ten carry about 21%. This sample comprised PBMCs, obtained from a glioma patient treated with radiotherapy, temozolomide or both. This receptor was obtained from a man between 25 and 39 years old with glioma. This chain links TRBV28 with TRBJ2-2; no definite D call. The CDR3 DNA is TGTGCCAGCAGTTTTGGCACCGGGGAGCTGTTTTTT. Its protein is CASSFGTGELFF. Using reference TRBV28 and TRBJ2-2 for the parts outside the CDR3, the full variable domain is DVKVTQSSRYLVKRTGEKVFLECVQDMDHENMFWYRQDPGLGLRLIYFSYDVKMKEKGDIPEGYSVSREKKERFSLILESASTNQTSMYLCASSFGTGELFFGEGSRLTVL.